The 7 T cell receptor beta chains reported below all come from one sample, sequenced in a study of T cells in Graves' hyperthyroidism and ophthalmopathy. Template material for amplifying TCR beta CDR3 regions consisted of RNA transcripts. The HTBI primer set was used in a first-round RT-PCR of the TCR CDR3. TCRdb reprocessed the multiplex PCR reads with MiXCR, giving one entry per CDR3 protein. This table holds a few hundred thousand distinct CDR3 sequences, roughly 20% found once. The sequenced sample was blood. The receptors derive from a man aged 18 to 29 with Graves' hyperthyroidism.

This clonotype appeared many times. The chain has TRBV6-4 and TRBJ2-3; 13 bases match TRBD2. CDR3 size: 16 residues. Germline V lookup: CDR1 MRHNA, CDR2 SNTAGT. V lost 6 bases and J lost 0; bases outside the gene matches: 3. CDR3 in amino acids: CASRPLAGGSTDTQYF. The DNA of the CDR3 is TGTGCCAGCAGACCACTAGCGGGGGGGAGCACAGATACGCAGTATTTT.

This clonotype was recorded a few times. The chain joins TRBV10-3 to TRBJ2-7, with D possibly being TRBD1 (6 bases). Germline V gene data show CDR1 as ENHRY and CDR2 as SYGVKD. The V end lost 3 bases, the J end lost 0 bases, and 12 bases lay between the germline ends. The CDR3 extends over 15 amino acids. CDR3 nucleotide sequence: TGTGCCATCAGTGACATGGACAGTGTCTCCTACGAGCAGTACTTC. It specifies CAISDMDSVSYEQYF.

J is TRBJ2-5 and V is TRBV6-2 or TRBV6-3; 9 nucleotides match TRBD1. The V and J ends lost 2 bases and 5 bases, in that order; junction bases with no gene match: 9. Germline loops: CDR1 MNHEY, CDR2 SVGEGT. The CDR3 runs to 16 residues. The CDR3 reads CASSYVSGQGRETQYF. CDR3 DNA sequence: TGTGCCAGCAGTTACGTGTCGGGACAGGGCCGCGAGACCCAGTACTTC.

The rearrangement joins TRBV7-8 to TRBJ1-2, with D perhaps matching TRBD1 (6 bases). This CDR3 is built from 15 residues. The germline V gene has CDR1 SGHVS and CDR2 FQNEAQ. V lost 3 bases and J 9 bases, leaving 20 bases between the germline ends. CDR3 DNA: TGTGCCAGCAGCTTTAGGTCTCGGGGGCGCGCGAGCTACACCTTC. The encoded protein is CASSFRSRGRASYTF.

The chain links TRBV27 to TRBJ2-2; D gene ambiguous. The CDR3 consists of 16 residues. V lost 4 bases, J lost 3 bases, and 15 bases lay in between. The germline CDR1 and CDR2 sequences are MNHEY and SMNVEV (reference sequence). Here the CDR3 DNA reads TGTGCCAGCAGTTATAGTGGATTCCGTCACACCGGGGAGCTGTTTTTT. Protein: CASSYSGFRHTGELFF.

The CDR3 nucleotides read TGTGCCAGCAGTGAGTCGGATTCCTACGAGCAGTACTTC. Translating gives CASSESDSYEQYF. The genes are TRBV2 and TRBJ2-7, with D uncertain. V gave up 3 bases and J gave up 1 base, with 7 bases separating them. This CDR3 is 13 amino acids long. Germline V gives CDR1 SNHLY, CDR2 FYNNEI.

The sample holds many counts of this clonotype. This rearrangement joins TRBV6-1 to TRBJ1-5; TRBD1 matches at 7 bases. CDR3 size: 12 residues. The germline V gene encodes CDR1 MNHNS and CDR2 SASEGT. V was pared by 10 bases and J by 9 bases, with 9 bases of the junction left unmatched. The CDR3: CATRDSRRPQHF. Written as DNA, the CDR3 is TGTGCCACCAGGGACAGTCGCCGGCCCCAGCATTTT.